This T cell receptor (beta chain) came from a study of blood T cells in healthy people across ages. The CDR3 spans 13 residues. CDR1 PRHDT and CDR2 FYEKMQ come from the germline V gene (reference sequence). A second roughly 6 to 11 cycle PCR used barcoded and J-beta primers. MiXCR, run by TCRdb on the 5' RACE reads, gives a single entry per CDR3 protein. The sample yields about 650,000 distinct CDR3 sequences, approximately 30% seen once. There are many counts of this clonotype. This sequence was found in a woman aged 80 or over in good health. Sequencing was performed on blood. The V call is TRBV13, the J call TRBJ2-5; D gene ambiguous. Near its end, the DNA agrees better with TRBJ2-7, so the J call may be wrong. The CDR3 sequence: CASSLAAAREQYF. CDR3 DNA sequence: TGTGCCAGCAGCTTAGCGGCAGCGCGCGAGCAGTACTTC.